This passage covers 26 T cell receptor beta chains from one sample sequenced in a study of control samples from healthy donors and cancer patients. TCRdb keeps only in-frame clones here, not all; method: immunoSEQ multiplex PCR. The sample includes about 89,000 clones, over 65% of them seen just once. Specimen: blood. The receptor set was obtained from a woman between 40 and 55 years old in good health.

The table lists this clone with a count of one. V is TRBV6-6 and J is TRBJ2-2, with TRBD1 identical over 9 bases. J lost 4 bases, V lost 8 bases, and 8 bases had no gene match. This CDR3 is built from 15 residues. CDR1 MNHNY and CDR2 SVGAGI come from the germline V gene (reference sequence). The CDR3 protein is CASYRGQGTTGELFF. DNA of the CDR3: TGTGCCAGCTACCGGGGACAGGGCACCACCGGGGAGCTGTTTTTT.

This rearrangement joins TRBV30 to TRBJ1-1; D unresolved. The germline V and J ends were trimmed by 0 bases and 5 bases, with 4 bases remaining between them. CDR3 length equals 11 residues. Germline CDR1 is GTSNPN and CDR2 is SVGIG (reference sequence). For the CDR3, the DNA is TGTGCCTGGAGTGTAGTGACTGAAGCTTTCTTT. The encoded protein is CAWSVVTEAFF.

The V gene is TRBV5-7, the J gene TRBJ2-2; D call uncertain. TRBV5-7 is marked as an open reading frame, function uncertain. This CDR3 spans 14 amino acids. V gave up 1 base and J gave up 4 bases, with 8 bases separating them. CDR3 sequence: CASSLLAVTGELFF. Written as DNA, the CDR3 is TGTGCCAGCAGCTTGCTGGCTGTCACCGGGGAGCTGTTTTTT.

The chain uses TRBV24-1 and TRBJ1-1; no clear D. The CDR3 loop spans 13 amino acids. V was trimmed by 3 bases and J by 8 bases, leaving 12 bases between them. Germline values: CDR1 KGHDR, CDR2 SFDVKD. This CDR3 reads CATSDAGREEAFF. Written as DNA, the CDR3 is TGTGCCACCAGTGATGCCGGGCGAGAGGAAGCTTTCTTT.

The J gene is TRBJ1-4, the V gene TRBV5-6; maybe TRBD1 (5 bases). Germline CDR1 is SGHDT and CDR2 is YYEEEE. This CDR3 has 12 residues. V was shortened by 4 bases and J by 8 bases, with 9 bases between the two germline ends. The CDR3 sequence: CASSRDREKLFF. The CDR3 DNA reads TGTGCCAGCAGCCGGGACCGGGAAAAACTGTTTTTT.

The CDR3 loop is CASRTPSGTRQSGTDTQYF. The DNA for the CDR3 is TGTGCCAGTAGGACCCCTAGCGGGACTCGCCAGAGCGGGACTGATACGCAGTATTTT. The genes are TRBV19 and TRBJ2-3, with 9 bases matching TRBD2. Germline V gene lookup returns CDR1 LNHDA and CDR2 SQIVND (reference sequence). Trimming at V came to 6 bases and at J to 6 bases, leaving 22 bases not matched to a gene. The CDR3 has 19 residues.

V usage is TRBV29-1 and J usage is TRBJ1-1; D is undetermined. Germline V gene lookup returns CDR1 SQVTM and CDR2 ANQGSEA. The CDR3 is 14 amino acids. Deletions cut 6 bases from V and 5 bases from J, with 19 bases between. The DNA for the CDR3 is TGCAGCGTAATCATGGGATCCCCGGGAACTGAAGCTTTCTTT. Translated: CSVIMGSPGTEAFF.

This clone was observed a single time. V is TRBV12-3 or TRBV12-4 and J is TRBJ1-3; tentatively, D is TRBD1 (6 bases). The V and J ends lost 8 bases and 2 bases respectively, with 10 bases between them. The CDR3 runs to 13 residues. The CDR3 DNA reads as TGTGCCAGCTTCAGGGGTGCTGGAAACACCATATATTTT. It yields the protein CASFRGAGNTIYF.

The chain joins TRBV5-6 to TRBJ1-2; D not certain. This CDR3 is built from 13 residues. V was trimmed by 0 bases and J by 2 bases, leaving 5 bases between them. The V gene's germline CDR1 is SGHDT and CDR2 YYEEEE. The CDR3 DNA follows: TGTGCCAGCAGCTTGGCAGTAAACTATGGCTACACCTTC. This gives the protein CASSLAVNYGYTF.

The chain joins TRBV4-1 to TRBJ1-2; D is unclear. The V end lost 1 base, the J end lost 6 bases, and 15 bases lay between the germline ends. The CDR3 is made up of 15 amino acids. Germline CDR1 reads MGHRA; CDR2 reads YSYEKL. The CDR3 DNA sequence: TGCGCCAGCAGCCAAGGGGAGGGTTGGAGTGATGGCTACACCTTC. It codes for CASSQGEGWSDGYTF.

The chain combines TRBV19 with TRBJ2-7; 8 bases align to TRBD2. Germline V lookup: CDR1 LNHDA, CDR2 SQIVND (reference sequence). This CDR3 spans 13 amino acids. Trimming at V came to 5 bases and at J to 9 bases, leaving 9 bases not matched to a gene. The CDR3 DNA follows: TGTGCCAGTAGTGGCGGGGGGACCTTGCTGCAGTACTTC. Its translation is CASSGGGTLLQYF.

The rearrangement uses TRBV6-5 and TRBJ2-1; 7 bases map to TRBD1. The trim removed 6 bases at V and 5 bases at J, leaving 10 bases unmatched. This CDR3 is 15 amino acids long. Germline V lookup: CDR1 MNHEY, CDR2 SVGAGI. This chain's CDR3 is CASRAPTGSDNEQFF. The CDR3 nucleotides are TGTGCCAGCAGGGCGCCGACAGGGTCGGACAATGAGCAGTTCTTC.

The chain is built from TRBV20-1 and TRBJ1-1; D is possibly TRBD1 (6 bases). Trimming pared 3 bases from V and 6 bases from J, leaving 20 bases between. This CDR3 spans 15 amino acids. Germline V gene data show CDR1 as DFQATT and CDR2 as SNEGSKA (reference sequence). The CDR3: CSASSGDSLVAEAFF. The CDR3 bases are TGCAGTGCTAGTTCAGGGGACTCCCTCGTGGCTGAAGCTTTCTTT.

This chain connects TRBV5-4 to TRBJ2-5; D uncertain. Trimming cost V 3 bases and J 5 bases, with 14 bases left between them. The CDR3 contains 14 residues. Germline CDR1 and CDR2: SGHNT and YYREEE (reference sequence). CDR3 sequence: CASSSQDSAETQYF. The CDR3 DNA reads as TGTGCCAGCAGCTCTCAAGACTCGGCGGAGACCCAGTACTTC.

This clone showed up just once. The gene calls are TRBV6-6 and TRBJ2-3; the D is unclear. Trimming took 2 bases from V and 2 from J, leaving 8 bases between them. The CDR3 contains 14 residues. Germline CDR1 MNHNY, CDR2 SVGAGI (reference sequence). The CDR3 loop reads CASSYGVTTDTQYF. For the CDR3, the DNA is TGTGCCAGCAGTTACGGGGTGACCACAGATACGCAGTATTTT.

V usage is TRBV15 and J usage is TRBJ1-1; D is unclear. Germline CDR1 reads LNHNV; CDR2 reads YYDKDF (reference sequence). The ends were cut back, 0 bases at V and 7 bases at J, with 9 bases in the middle. The CDR3 length is 13 residues. The CDR3 here is CATSRDPEGEAFF. The DNA for the CDR3 is TGTGCCACCAGCAGAGATCCTGAGGGTGAAGCTTTCTTT.

The CDR3 nucleotides are TGCGCCAGCAGCCAACCTGATGGGACAGTATATGGCTACACCTTC. Encoded protein: CASSQPDGTVYGYTF. V usage is TRBV4-1 and J usage is TRBJ1-2, with 7 bases lining up with TRBD1. V lost 2 bases and J lost 5; bases outside the gene matches: 8. Germline CDR1 reads MGHRA; CDR2 reads YSYEKL. This CDR3 has 15 residues.

The CDR3: CASSLAGGPHNEQFF. CDR3 sequence (DNA): TGTGCCAGCAGCTTAGCGGGGGGGCCCCACAATGAGCAGTTCTTC. V is TRBV7-2 and J is TRBJ2-1; maybe TRBD2 (7 bases). CDR1 SGHTA and CDR2 FQGNSA come from the germline V gene. The CDR3 totals 15 residues. V lost 0 bases and J 5 bases, leaving 11 bases between the germline ends.

This chain joins TRBV10-2 and TRBJ2-4; weak D call: TRBD2 (5 bases). The CDR3 has 15 residues. Germline CDR1 reads WSHSY; CDR2 reads SAAADI. Trimming removed 8 bases from V and 5 bases from J, with 19 bases in between. As DNA, the CDR3 is TGCGCCAGCCGAGCGGTCCCATTGTGGGAAAACATTCAGTACTTC. This encodes CASRAVPLWENIQYF.

The table lists this clone with a few counts. The chain joins TRBV9 to TRBJ2-2; D unclear. Trimming took 5 bases from V and 3 from J, leaving 11 bases between them. Germline assignment: CDR1 SGDLS and CDR2 YYNGEE. The CDR3 loop spans 14 amino acids. The DNA of the CDR3 is TGTGCCAGCAGTTCTAAGCAGTACACCGGGGAGCTGTTTTTT. Translated: CASSSKQYTGELFF. Using reference TRBV9 and TRBJ2-2 for the parts outside the CDR3, the full variable domain is DSGVTQTPKHLITATGQRVTLRCSPRSGDLSVYWYQQSLDQGLQFLIQYYNGEERAKGNILERFSAQQFPDLHSELNLSSLELGDSALYFCASSSKQYTGELFFGEGSRLTVL.

The V gene is TRBV2, the J gene TRBJ2-3, with TRBD1 as a possible D gene (6 bases). CDR3 length equals 14 residues. V was trimmed by 4 bases and J by 3 bases, leaving 11 bases between them. Per germline, CDR1 SNHLY and CDR2 FYNNEI. CDR3 protein: CASSASRGTDTQYF. DNA for the CDR3: TGTGCCAGCAGTGCGAGCAGGGGAACAGATACGCAGTATTTT.

This chain connects TRBV6-6 to TRBJ1-5; perhaps TRBD1 as D (6 bases). Trimming removed 10 bases at V and 4 bases at J, with 14 bases between. Germline V gives CDR1 MNHNY, CDR2 SVGAGI (reference sequence). The CDR3 length is 13 residues. CDR3 coding DNA: TGTGCCACCCAGTCACAGGGTAATCAGCCCCAGCATTTT. Protein sequence: CATQSQGNQPQHF.

This clone was detected once. V and J are TRBV7-2 and TRBJ2-1; D ambiguous. The CDR3 is made up of 18 amino acids. Germline CDR1 SGHTA, CDR2 FQGNSA. V was shortened by 2 bases and J by 0 bases, with 17 bases between the two germline ends. The CDR3 protein is CASSLTTLDSRSYNEQFF. The CDR3 region has the DNA TGTGCCAGCAGCTTAACGACGTTAGACTCCCGCTCCTACAATGAGCAGTTCTTC.

V is TRBV4-3 and J is TRBJ1-2, with unresolved D. The CDR3 is 15 amino acids. CDR1 and CDR2 (germline): LGHNA, YSLEER. V was clipped by 0 bases and J by 5 bases, with 13 bases between them. The CDR3 spells CASSQDFGGSYGYTF. The CDR3 DNA sequence: TGCGCCAGCAGCCAAGATTTCGGCGGGAGTTATGGCTACACCTTC.

This clone appeared many times. This chain connects TRBV6-2 or TRBV6-3 to TRBJ1-2, with D perhaps TRBD1 (5 bases). This CDR3 has 15 residues. Germline-derived CDR1 and CDR2 are MNHEY and SVGEGT. V lost 6 bases to trimming and J lost 4 bases, with 18 bases between them. CDR3 coding DNA: TGTGCCAGCAGCCCTACGGGCTGGCAGGGCTATGGCTACACCTTC. Encoded protein: CASSPTGWQGYGYTF.

The chain uses TRBV30 and TRBJ2-7; D perhaps matches TRBD1 (5 bases). The CDR3 sequence is 13 residues long. CDR1 GTSNPN and CDR2 SVGIG come from the germline V gene (reference sequence). V shed 7 bases and J shed 0 bases, with 13 bases lying between them. The CDR3 reads CALKDSYSYEQYF. As DNA, the CDR3 is TGTGCCTTGAAAGACAGCTACTCCTACGAGCAGTACTTC.